Listed here are 20 T cell receptor beta chains from one sample, sequenced in a study of T-cell reconstitution after alpha-beta-depleted transplantation in children. Unique molecular identifiers were incorporated into the prepared TCRbeta library. Using its own MiXCR run on the PCR reads, TCRdb lists one record per CDR3 protein. The table lists 700,000 or so distinct CDR3 sequences, around 13% of them singletons, with around 0.76% in the top ten. The starting material was PBMCs, obtained before TCRalphabeta/CD19-depleted stem cell transplant. These TCRs come from a girl aged 2 to 10 with congenital amegakaryocytic thrombocytopenia, due to receive a stem cell transplant.

This clonotype was counted between two and nine times. The gene calls are TRBV4-1 and TRBJ2-7; D gene ambiguous. In germline, CDR1 is MGHRA, CDR2 YSYEKL. The CDR3 sequence is 17 residues long. V shed 2 bases and J shed 2 bases, with 19 bases lying between them. The CDR3 DNA sequence: TGCGCCAGCAGCCAAATACTGTACCCGGAGTCCCCCTACGAGCAGTACTTC. Encoded protein: CASSQILYPESPYEQYF.

This clonotype was found once. A much larger clone lies a single base off, so this may be a read error. The missing conserved phenylalanine or tryptophan at the end of this CDR3 makes a read error likely. V usage is TRBV28 and J usage is TRBJ2-7; no firm D call. This CDR3 region has 15 residues. CDR1 is MDHEN and CDR2 is SYDVKM in the germline V gene. V was shortened by 3 bases and J by 2 bases, with 14 bases between the two germline ends. The CDR3 coding sequence is TGTGCCAGCAGTTTGAGCTCTGGGGATCCCTACGAGCAGTACCTC. It specifies CASSLSSGDPYEQYL.

This clonotype was seen a few times. The genes are TRBV5-1 and TRBJ2-1; no firm D call. The CDR3 has 15 amino acids. Germline CDR1 is SGHRS and CDR2 is YFSETQ. With 1 base removed from V and 8 bases from J, the gap between germline ends came to 16 bases. CDR3 region: CASSLSLIPLDEQFF. CDR3 DNA: TGCGCCAGCAGCTTGTCGTTAATTCCTTTGGATGAGCAGTTCTTC.

This clonotype was detected only a few times. The genes are TRBV3-1 and TRBJ2-2; D is perhaps TRBD2 (5 bases). The ends were cut back, 6 bases at V and 5 bases at J, with 10 bases in the middle. The CDR3 contains 13 residues. The germline V gene encodes CDR1 LGHDT and CDR2 YNNKEL (reference sequence). For the CDR3, the DNA is TGTGCCAGCAGTCATACTAGGACCGGGGAGCTGTTTTTT. Translation gives CASSHTRTGELFF. The full variable domain, with the rest looked up from reference TRBV3-1 and TRBJ2-2, is DTAVSQTPKYLVTQMGNDKSIKCEQNLGHDTMYWYKQDSKKFLKIMFSYNNKELIINETVPNRFSPKSPDKAHLNLHINSLELGDSAVYFCASSHTRTGELFFGEGSRLTVL.

There are a few counts of this clonotype. The chain combines TRBV15 with TRBJ2-7; TRBD2 agrees at 12 bases. V trimming: 5 bases; J trimming: 4 bases; junction bases outside the gene matches: 6. Germline values: CDR1 LNHNV, CDR2 YYDKDF (reference sequence). This CDR3 comprises 15 residues. CDR3 protein: CATSPRTSGKYEQYF. In DNA form, the CDR3 reads TGTGCCACCAGCCCACGGACTAGCGGGAAATACGAGCAGTACTTC.

As for this clonotype: With a much larger clone just one base away, this may be a read error. This chain connects TRBV20-1 to TRBJ1-2; D unclear. The CDR3 totals 14 residues. Trimming removed 0 bases at V and 6 bases at J, with 14 bases between. The germline CDR1 and CDR2 sequences are DFQATT and SNEGSKA (reference sequence). The CDR3 here is CSAREDRWNHGYTF. Here the CDR3 DNA reads TGCAGTGCTAGAGAGGACCGTTGGAACCATGGCTACACCTTC.

This clonotype was seen many times. This sequence joins TRBV10-3 and TRBJ2-7; 7 bases match TRBD1. Germline CDR1 ENHRY, CDR2 SYGVKD. CDR3 length equals 14 residues. V was clipped by 6 bases and J by 3 bases; unmatched bases: 8. Written as DNA, the CDR3 is TGTGCCATCAGAACAGGGGAAAAAGGCTACGAGCAGTACTTC. Its translation is CAIRTGEKGYEQYF.

This clonotype has a count of ten or more. This chain joins TRBV10-2 and TRBJ2-5; 8 bases are a match to TRBD2. The CDR3 is 12 residues long. V gave up 9 bases and J gave up 4 bases; unmatched junction bases: 4. Germline V gene data show CDR1 as WSHSY and CDR2 as SAAADI. The DNA of the CDR3 is TGCGCCAGTAGCGGGGTGGGAGAGACCCAGTACTTC. Translating gives CASSGVGETQYF.

This clonotype was found a few times. This chain uses TRBV5-1 with TRBJ1-1; TRBD1 matches at 10 bases. J was trimmed by 0 bases and V by 4 bases; bases with no gene match: 15. The germline V gene has CDR1 SGHRS and CDR2 YFSETQ. The CDR3 runs 19 residues. The CDR3 sequence is CASSPGQGRAEWMNTEAFF. Here the CDR3 DNA reads TGCGCCAGCAGCCCGGGACAGGGGCGCGCGGAGTGGATGAACACTGAAGCTTTCTTT.

This chain joins TRBV5-1 and TRBJ2-7; 7 nucleotides match TRBD2. V gave up 4 bases and J gave up 2 bases; unmatched junction bases: 6. This CDR3 is 14 amino acids long. Germline V lookup: CDR1 SGHRS, CDR2 YFSETQ. Here the CDR3 reads CASSTSGGTYEQYF. The CDR3 DNA reads TGCGCCAGCAGCACCTCGGGAGGAACCTACGAGCAGTACTTC.

The table lists this clonotype with many counts. The rearrangement uses TRBV15 and TRBJ2-5; a possible D gene is TRBD2 (5 bases). The germline V and J ends were trimmed by 0 bases and 3 bases, with 8 bases remaining between them. Germline lookup yields CDR1 LNHNV and CDR2 YYDKDF (reference sequence). The CDR3 runs 14 residues. The CDR3 here is CATSRDSGKETQYF. As DNA, the CDR3 is TGTGCCACCAGCAGAGATTCGGGGAAAGAGACCCAGTACTTC.

V gene TRBV5-1 combines with J gene TRBJ1-2, with no clear D. The CDR3 is made up of 14 amino acids. Trimming shortened V by 0 bases and J by 3 bases, and 9 bases separated the two germline ends. Germline lookup yields CDR1 SGHRS and CDR2 YFSETQ. This CDR3 is CASSLADRDYGYTF. The CDR3 coding sequence is TGCGCCAGCAGCTTGGCGGATAGGGACTATGGCTACACCTTC.

This clonotype was found many times. The rearrangement uses TRBV5-1 and TRBJ1-2; 7 nucleotides align to TRBD1. The CDR3 covers 14 residues. The J segment lost 2 bases and the V segment lost 2 bases, leaving 3 bases of the junction unmatched. Germline values: CDR1 SGHRS, CDR2 YFSETQ. CDR3 sequence: CASSLRDSNYGYTF. For the CDR3, the DNA is TGCGCCAGCAGCTTACGGGACAGCAACTATGGCTACACCTTC.

This clonotype was seen more than once but under ten times. In DNA, the CDR3 is TGTGCCTGGACGACCGGGCTAGGGTCCGGGGAGCTGTTTTTT. This translates into CAWTTGLGSGELFF. This sequence joins TRBV30 and TRBJ2-2, with unresolved D. Deletions cut 4 bases from V and 6 bases from J, with 15 bases between. From germline, CDR1 is GTSNPN and CDR2 SVGIG (reference sequence). This CDR3 has 14 amino acids.

This clonotype was seen repeatedly, ten times or more. The chain uses TRBV3-1 and TRBJ1-2; TRBD1 is a possible D gene (6 bases). The CDR3 totals 14 residues. CDR1 is LGHDT and CDR2 is YNNKEL in the germline V gene (reference sequence). The germline V and J ends were trimmed by 1 base and 4 bases, with 10 bases remaining between them. CDR3 sequence (DNA): TGTGCCAGCAGCCAAGGCAGGGGCTTCTATGGCTACACCTTC. Its translation: CASSQGRGFYGYTF. The full variable domain, with the rest looked up from reference TRBV3-1 and TRBJ1-2, is DTAVSQTPKYLVTQMGNDKSIKCEQNLGHDTMYWYKQDSKKFLKIMFSYNNKELIINETVPNRFSPKSPDKAHLNLHINSLELGDSAVYFCASSQGRGFYGYTFGSGTRLTVV.

In this sample, this clonotype turned up many times. The chain has TRBV10-3 and TRBJ2-5; 10 nucleotides line up with TRBD2. Trimming removed 0 bases from V and 3 bases from J; junction bases left unmatched: 4. This CDR3 has 16 residues. CDR1 is ENHRY and CDR2 is SYGVKD in the germline V gene. The DNA for the CDR3 is TGTGCCATCAGTGAGTCAGCGGGAGGGCCCAAAGAGACCCAGTACTTC. Amino acids: CAISESAGGPKETQYF.

The chain couples TRBV7-9 to TRBJ2-7; D might be TRBD1 (6 bases). This CDR3 has 13 residues. Trimming removed 5 bases at V and 7 bases at J, with 15 bases between. Germline V gives CDR1 SEHNR, CDR2 FQNEAQ (reference sequence). The CDR3, as DNA: TGTGCCAGCAGCCCACCTCCTAGGGGGGAGCAGTACTTC. As protein: CASSPPPRGEQYF.

The table lists this clonotype with many counts. The gene calls are TRBV7-8 and TRBJ2-3, with TRBD2 matching over 9 bases. The CDR3 consists of 15 residues. Germline V gives CDR1 SGHVS, CDR2 FQNEAQ. Trimming at V came to 1 base and at J to 4 bases, leaving 3 bases not matched to a gene. DNA for the CDR3: TGTGCCAGCAGCTTAGGGACTAGCGAATCAGATACGCAGTATTTT. This gives the protein CASSLGTSESDTQYF.

The table lists this clonotype with many counts. This chain connects TRBV29-1 to TRBJ2-3; D might be TRBD2 (5 bases). The CDR3 extends over 14 amino acids. The V gene's germline CDR1 is SQVTM and CDR2 ANQGSEA. Trimming cost V 7 bases and J 1 base, with 15 bases left between them. CDR3 region: CSALDFTGTDTQYF. CDR3 bases: TGCAGCGCACTGGACTTTACCGGCACAGATACGCAGTATTTT.

The gene calls are TRBV19 and TRBJ2-6; a possible D gene is TRBD2 (5 bases). CDR3 length: 18 amino acids. Germline V gene sequence: CDR1 LNHDA, CDR2 SQIVND (reference sequence). The V end lost 3 bases, the J end lost 0 bases, and 15 bases lay between the germline ends. CDR3 sequence reads: CASSIFELGLSGANVLTF. The CDR3 DNA reads TGTGCCAGTAGTATTTTTGAACTAGGCCTCTCTGGGGCCAACGTCCTGACTTTC.